This passage covers 16 T cell receptor beta chains from one sample sequenced in a study of blood T cells in healthy people across ages (dated by TCRdb to 2015 to 2017). Library generation was performed with 5' RACE. TCRdb lists the instrument as Illumina HiSeq 2500. A second roughly 6 to 12 cycle PCR used a sample-barcoded 5' primer and a J-beta primer mix. TCRdb trimmed the raw reads at Q25, called clones with MiXCR and kept productive beta chains. Each entry merges the rows of one CDR3 protein and shows their most common DNA and genes. In this sample the table shows some 900,000 distinct CDR3 sequences, under 35% of which occur a single time. Approximately 15% of the sample is taken by the ten largest. The sample comprised blood. The source of these receptors is a woman aged 80 or over in good health.

This clonotype has only a few counts. This chain connects TRBV5-5 to TRBJ2-7; maybe TRBD1 (6 bases). CDR1 SGHKS and CDR2 YYEKEE come from the germline V gene (reference sequence). V was trimmed by 2 bases and J by 6 bases, leaving 12 bases between them. CDR3 length equals 13 residues. The CDR3 loop is CASSLGTLGEQYF. CDR3 coding DNA: TGTGCCAGCAGCTTAGGGACATTGGGCGAGCAGTACTTC. Drawing the rest from reference TRBV5-5 and TRBJ2-7, the complete variable domain is DAGVTQSPTHLIKTRGQQVTLRCSPISGHKSVSWYQQVLGQGPQFIFQYYEKEERGRGNFPDRFSARQFPNYSSELNVNALLLGDSALYLCASSLGTLGEQYFGPGTRLTVT.

In this sample, this clonotype turned up many times. V usage is TRBV20-1 and J usage is TRBJ2-3; D unresolved. The CDR3 spans 12 residues. Germline lookup yields CDR1 DFQATT and CDR2 SNEGSKA (reference sequence). The V end was cut by 3 bases, the J end by 3 bases, with 7 bases between. The CDR3 nucleotides are TGCAGTGCTAGGACCGTGACAGATACGCAGTATTTT. The encoded protein is CSARTVTDTQYF.

The rearrangement uses TRBV6-5 and TRBJ1-1, with 9 positions matching TRBD1. Germline trimming cut 6 bases from V and 4 bases from J; bases unmatched to any gene: 3. The length of the CDR3 is 13 residues. Germline CDR1 is MNHEY and CDR2 is SVGAGI. CDR3 loop: CASRPDRGTEAFF. In nucleotides, the CDR3 is TGTGCCAGCAGACCGGACAGGGGCACTGAAGCTTTCTTT.

About this clonotype: A much larger clone sits a single nucleotide away, making a read error possible. V gene TRBV19 combines with J gene TRBJ2-3; no clear D. Trimming left V 5 bases short and J 0 bases short, with 9 bases between. This CDR3 is built from 14 residues. Germline V lookup: CDR1 LNHDA, CDR2 SQIVND (reference sequence). The CDR3 DNA reads as TGTGCCAGTAGTCACAGTCTTAGCACAGATACGCAGTATTTT. Translated: CASSHSLSTDTQYF.

The table lists this clonotype with many counts. The gene calls are TRBV10-2 and TRBJ1-5; the D gene is possibly TRBD1 (6 bases). The CDR3 extends over 14 amino acids. V was shortened by 2 bases and J by 3 bases, with 8 bases between the two germline ends. Per germline, CDR1 WSHSY and CDR2 SAAADI. This CDR3 reads CASSETGNNQPQHF. The CDR3 coding sequence is TGCGCCAGCAGTGAGACAGGGAACAATCAGCCCCAGCATTTT.

This clonotype was found a few times. This chain connects TRBV20-1 to TRBJ1-1; D call uncertain. CDR1 is DFQATT, CDR2 SNEGSKA, per germline (reference sequence). The CDR3 is 13 amino acids. V dropped 1 base and J dropped 11 bases, with 17 bases sitting between them. The chain's CDR3 is CSARVGPARGAFF. CDR3 coding DNA: TGCAGTGCTAGAGTCGGCCCTGCACGCGGGGCTTTCTTT.

Ten or more counts support this clonotype. V gene TRBV10-3 combines with J gene TRBJ2-7; possible D gene TRBD1, 6 bases. Germline V lookup: CDR1 ENHRY, CDR2 SYGVKD. This CDR3 contains 12 residues. Trimming stripped 4 bases from V and 7 bases from J, with 11 bases between. The CDR3 sequence is CAISATDREQYF. Here the CDR3 DNA reads TGTGCCATCAGTGCAACTGACAGGGAGCAGTACTTC.

The rearrangement links TRBV29-1 to TRBJ2-1, with D possibly matching TRBD2 (5 bases). Trimming took off 0 bases at V and 4 bases at J, with 31 bases between the two ends. This CDR3 spans 21 amino acids. The germline V gene has CDR1 SQVTM and CDR2 ANQGSEA. The CDR3 region is CSVEDQDSLEVVVGIYNEQFF. In nucleotides, the CDR3 is TGCAGCGTTGAAGATCAGGACTCCCTAGAGGTGGTTGTGGGAATATACAATGAGCAGTTCTTC.

This clonotype appeared many times. The chain couples TRBV24-1 to TRBJ2-3; the D is unclear. CDR3 length equals 15 residues. Per germline, CDR1 KGHDR and CDR2 SFDVKD. The V end was cut by 4 bases, the J end by 0 bases, with 10 bases between. This CDR3 is CATSDLKGSTDTQYF. As DNA, the CDR3 is TGTGCCACCAGTGACCTAAAGGGTAGCACAGATACGCAGTATTTT.

The chain has TRBV27 and TRBJ2-7; 8 bases are a match to TRBD1. The CDR3 has 17 amino acids. The V segment lost 2 bases and the J segment 2 bases; nucleotides outside the gene matches: 11. Germline V lookup: CDR1 MNHEY, CDR2 SMNVEV (reference sequence). This CDR3 is CASSLGVDRVEPYEQYF. As DNA, the CDR3 is TGTGCCAGCAGTTTAGGGGTGGACAGGGTGGAACCCTACGAGCAGTACTTC.

The J gene is TRBJ2-7, the V gene TRBV10-3; no clear D. V lost 10 bases and J 2 bases, leaving 21 bases between the germline ends. The CDR3 runs to 15 residues. The germline V gene encodes CDR1 ENHRY and CDR2 SYGVKD. This chain's CDR3 is CASFKGSPSPYEQYF. CDR3 in DNA: TGTGCCAGCTTTAAAGGGTCTCCAAGCCCCTACGAGCAGTACTTC.

This clonotype was seen a single time. This chain links TRBV11-2 with TRBJ1-2, with a possible D match to TRBD1 (5 bases). The CDR3 length is 15 residues. The V end lost 7 bases, the J end lost 4 bases, and 19 bases lay between the germline ends. Germline CDR1 reads SGHAT; CDR2 reads FQNNGV. The CDR3 DNA follows: TGTGCCAGCAACCCAGGGCCCCGGGATAGCTATGGCTACACCTTC. Amino acid sequence: CASNPGPRDSYGYTF.

The chain combines TRBV5-1 with TRBJ2-3; D unclear. V was clipped by 3 bases and J by 4 bases, with 12 bases between them. CDR1 and CDR2 from the germline V gene are SGHRS and YFSETQ. This CDR3 is built from 14 residues. Written as DNA, the CDR3 is TGCGCCAGCAGCTGGGGTTACAGCGCAGATACGCAGTATTTT. It is translated as CASSWGYSADTQYF.

This clonotype has a count of ten or more. The V gene is TRBV20-1, the J gene TRBJ2-3; D remains unclear. Germline assignment: CDR1 DFQATT and CDR2 SNEGSKA (reference sequence). The V end was cut by 5 bases, the J end by 3 bases, with 9 bases between. This CDR3 is built from 12 residues. CDR3 residues: CSAVASTDTQYF. The CDR3 DNA reads as TGCAGTGCTGTGGCATCGACAGATACGCAGTATTTT.

Concerning this clonotype itself: A much larger clone is a single base away; this may be a read error. This is likely a read error, given that the CDR3 carries no conserved phenylalanine or tryptophan at its end. The V and J genes are TRBV5-1 and TRBJ2-1; D gene ambiguous. Between the trimmed V and J ends, which lost 2 bases and 5 bases, there was a span of 8 bases. The CDR3 loop spans 13 amino acids. In germline, CDR1 is SGHRS, CDR2 YFSETQ. CDR3 sequence reads: CASSLITHNEQFV. The CDR3 coding sequence is TGCGCCAGCAGCTTAATCACCCACAATGAGCAGTTCGTC.

The V and J genes are TRBV11-3 and TRBJ2-4; 8 bases agree with TRBD2. The germline CDR1 and CDR2 sequences are SGHNT and YENEEA. J gave up 8 bases and V 4 bases, and 7 bases lay outside the gene matches. The CDR3 runs 14 residues. CDR3 sequence reads: CASSSGGPRHIQYF. For the CDR3, the DNA is TGTGCCAGCAGCTCGGGGGGGCCTCGGCACATTCAGTACTTC.